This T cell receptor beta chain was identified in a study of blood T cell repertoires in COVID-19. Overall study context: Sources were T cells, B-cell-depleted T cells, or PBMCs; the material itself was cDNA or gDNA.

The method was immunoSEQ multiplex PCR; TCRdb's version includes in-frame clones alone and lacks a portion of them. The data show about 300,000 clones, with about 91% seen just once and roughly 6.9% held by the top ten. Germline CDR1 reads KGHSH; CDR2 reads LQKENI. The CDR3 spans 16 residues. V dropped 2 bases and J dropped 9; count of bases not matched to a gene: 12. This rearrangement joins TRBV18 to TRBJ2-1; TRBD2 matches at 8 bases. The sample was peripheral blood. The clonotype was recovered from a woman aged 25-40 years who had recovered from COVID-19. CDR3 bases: TGTGCCAGCTCACCATTGAACGGGGGGGCCGTGGGTGAGCAGTTCTTC. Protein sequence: CASSPLNGGAVGEQFF.